The TCR beta chain described here comes from a study of shared T cell receptors in the human thymus. TCRdb's table, derived via immunoSEQ multiplex PCR, lists solely in-frame clones and lacks some. Of 55,000 to 75,000 clones listed, more than 90% are singletons. In germline, CDR1 is MNHEY, CDR2 SMNVEV (reference sequence). CDR3 length: 15 amino acids. Between the trimmed V and J ends, which lost 5 bases and 0 bases, there was a span of 8 bases. This receptor was obtained from a human donor. The chain joins TRBV27 to TRBJ2-6, with D perhaps matching TRBD1 (5 bases). What was sequenced was thymocytes. CDR3 sequence reads: CASSPQGSGANVLTF. The DNA of the CDR3 is TGTGCCAGCAGTCCGCAGGGCTCTGGGGCCAACGTCCTGACTTTC.